Below, 25 T cell receptor beta chains from the same sample are listed, as sequenced in a study of cytomegalovirus exposure and HLA in healthy donors. Both 60 Vbeta primers and 13 Jbeta primers went into the PCR. TCRdb's copy holds only in-frame clones and misses some; the assay was immunoSEQ multiplex PCR. The top ten hold about 2.3% of the sample, which has 90,000 to 120,000 clones, approximately 81% seen once. The specimen was PBMCs. These receptors all come from a man aged 25 to 45 in good health and CMV-seronegative.

The rearrangement joins TRBV7-8 to TRBJ2-2; a possible D gene is TRBD2 (5 bases). Trimming removed 8 bases at V and 4 bases at J, with 14 bases between. Germline V gives CDR1 SGHVS, CDR2 FQNEAQ. The CDR3 extends over 14 amino acids. The CDR3 coding sequence is TGTGCCAGCCGAGGGAGCGACGGCACCGGGGAGCTGTTTTTT. Protein sequence: CASRGSDGTGELFF.

This clone was detected once. This chain links TRBV29-1 with TRBJ2-1; D gene unclear. CDR1 and CDR2 (germline): SQVTM, ANQGSEA. Trimming removed 4 bases from V and 8 bases from J, with 18 bases in between. The CDR3 loop spans 14 amino acids. As DNA, the CDR3 is TGCAGCGTTGGAGCCAGGATAAATATTGATGAGCAGTTCTTC. It translates to CSVGARINIDEQFF.

The gene calls are TRBV7-3 and TRBJ2-1; 7 bases map to TRBD1. Germline V gene sequence: CDR1 SGHTA, CDR2 FQGTGA. The length of the CDR3 is 14 residues. V lost 2 bases to trimming and J lost 7 bases; unmatched junction nucleotides: 5. The CDR3: CASSLGDRVNEQFF. The CDR3 coding sequence is TGTGCCAGCAGCTTAGGAGACAGGGTGAATGAGCAGTTCTTC.

CDR3 sequence reads: CASSPGSTEAFF. The CDR3 bases are TGTGCCAGCAGCCCGGGATCCACTGAAGCTTTCTTT. The chain employs TRBV5-6 and TRBJ1-1; D unresolved. Trimming cost V 4 bases and J 4 bases, with 8 bases left between them. This CDR3 spans 12 amino acids. Germline CDR1 is SGHDT and CDR2 is YYEEEE.

This sequence joins TRBV10-3 and TRBJ2-7, with D perhaps TRBD1 (6 bases). Germline V lookup: CDR1 ENHRY, CDR2 SYGVKD. The CDR3 is made up of 16 amino acids. V was pared by 4 bases and J by 4 bases, with 20 bases between. As DNA, the CDR3 is TGTGCCATCAGTGGCCTTGAAAAGGGGGATGGATACGAGCAGTACTTC. Translation: CAISGLEKGDGYEQYF.

The rearrangement links TRBV2 to TRBJ2-4; D remains ambiguous. V shed 7 bases and J shed 6 bases, with 7 bases lying between them. The CDR3 contains 11 residues. Germline V CDR1 and CDR2: SNHLY, FYNNEI. CDR3 sequence reads: CASKQPNIQYF. In nucleotides, the CDR3 is TGTGCCAGCAAACAGCCAAACATTCAGTACTTC.

The chain uses TRBV4-1 and TRBJ2-7; 9 bases map to TRBD2. Germline V gene lookup returns CDR1 MGHRA and CDR2 YSYEKL. The CDR3 spans 14 residues. Trimming at V came to 3 bases and at J to 6 bases, leaving 6 bases not matched to a gene. CDR3 in DNA: TGCGCCAGCAGCCAGGGACTAGCTAAGGGCGAGCAGTACTTC. Translating gives CASSQGLAKGEQYF.

The chain has TRBV7-3 and TRBJ1-1; D is unclear. V shed 5 bases and J shed 6 bases, with 16 bases lying between them. The germline V gene has CDR1 SGHTA and CDR2 FQGTGA. The CDR3 is 14 amino acids. The chain's CDR3 is CASSPFAGIAEAFF. The CDR3 region has the DNA TGTGCCAGCAGCCCCTTCGCGGGGATTGCTGAAGCTTTCTTT.

J is TRBJ2-2 and V is TRBV29-1, with D maybe TRBD2 (5 bases). The V end was cut by 2 bases, the J end by 5 bases, with 15 bases between. CDR3 size: 15 residues. Germline lookup yields CDR1 SQVTM and CDR2 ANQGSEA. CDR3 sequence: CSVEMAAGGTGELFF. The CDR3 DNA follows: TGCAGCGTTGAAATGGCGGCAGGCGGGACCGGGGAGCTGTTTTTT.

V usage is TRBV7-8 and J usage is TRBJ1-1; no clear D. V shed 3 bases and J shed 1 base, with 6 bases lying between them. Germline assignment: CDR1 SGHVS and CDR2 FQNEAQ. This CDR3 contains 13 residues. The CDR3 is CASSFQENTEAFF. As DNA, the CDR3 is TGTGCCAGCAGCTTCCAGGAGAACACTGAAGCTTTCTTT. The entire variable domain, with the rest obtained from reference TRBV7-8 and TRBJ1-1, is as follows: GAGVSQSPRYKVAKRGQDVALRCDPISGHVSLFWYQQALGQGPEFLTYFQNEAQLDKSGLPSDRFFAERPEGSVSTLKIQRTQQEDSAVYLCASSFQENTEAFFGQGTRLTVV.

V and J are TRBV10-1 and TRBJ1-1, with D possibly TRBD1 on 6 matching bases. Germline V lookup: CDR1 WNHNN, CDR2 SYGVQD (reference sequence). Trimming removed 5 bases at V and 2 bases at J, with 12 bases between. The CDR3 is 14 amino acids. The CDR3 protein is CASSPWGQNTEAFF. In DNA, the CDR3 is TGCGCCAGCAGTCCCTGGGGACAAAACACTGAAGCTTTCTTT.

V and J are TRBV29-1 and TRBJ1-2; D perhaps matches TRBD1 (5 bases). V shed 6 bases and J shed 4 bases, with 18 bases lying between them. CDR1 is SQVTM, CDR2 ANQGSEA, per germline. The CDR3 consists of 14 residues. CDR3 loop: CSVSPWGGTYGYTF. The CDR3 DNA follows: TGCAGCGTCTCTCCATGGGGGGGTACCTATGGCTACACCTTC.

This sequence joins TRBV5-8 and TRBJ1-1; TRBD1 matches at 8 bases. CDR1 SGHTS and CDR2 YDEGEE come from the germline V gene. The J segment lost 2 bases and the V segment lost 3 bases, leaving 6 bases of the junction unmatched. The CDR3 spans 15 residues. CDR3 in amino acids: CASSWPDRENTEAFF. CDR3 bases: TGTGCCAGCAGCTGGCCGGACAGGGAAAACACTGAAGCTTTCTTT. Together with reference TRBV5-8 and TRBJ1-1, the CDR3 gives the full variable domain: EAGVTQSPTHLIKTRGQQATLRCSPISGHTSVYWYQQALGLGLQFLLWYDEGEERNRGNFPPRFSGRQFPNYSSELNVNALELEDSALYLCASSWPDRENTEAFFGQGTRLTVV.

The chain joins TRBV9 to TRBJ1-1; no firm D call. This CDR3 has 13 residues. Deletions cut 2 bases from V and 8 bases from J, with 13 bases between. CDR1 and CDR2 (germline): SGDLS, YYNGEE. The CDR3 protein is CASSVEGDGEAFF. The CDR3, as DNA: TGTGCCAGCAGCGTTGAGGGCGACGGCGAAGCTTTCTTT. Full variable domain (rest looked up from reference TRBV9 and TRBJ1-1): DSGVTQTPKHLITATGQRVTLRCSPRSGDLSVYWYQQSLDQGLQFLIQYYNGEERAKGNILERFSAQQFPDLHSELNLSSLELGDSALYFCASSVEGDGEAFFGQGTRLTVV.

The gene calls are TRBV2 and TRBJ1-1; the match to TRBD1 covers 7 bases. V lost 3 bases to trimming and J lost 4 bases; unmatched junction nucleotides: 5. This CDR3 has 14 residues. The V gene's germline CDR1 is SNHLY and CDR2 FYNNEI. The CDR3 reads CASSETGLVTEAFF. The CDR3 DNA sequence: TGTGCCAGCAGTGAGACAGGGTTGGTCACTGAAGCTTTCTTT.

This chain connects TRBV19 to TRBJ2-7; 7 positions agree with TRBD2. CDR1 is LNHDA, CDR2 SQIVND, per germline (reference sequence). The CDR3 is 12 amino acids. The ends lost 8 bases at V and 6 bases at J; junction bases unmatched: 7. The CDR3 DNA is TGTGCCAGTGGGGCGGGAGCTACCGAGCAGTACTTC. This codes for CASGAGATEQYF.

The V gene is TRBV4-1, the J gene TRBJ1-2; a weak D match, TRBD1 (6 bases). The germline V gene encodes CDR1 MGHRA and CDR2 YSYEKL. This CDR3 region has 15 residues. The V gene lost 0 bases and the J gene lost 2 bases, with 10 bases spanning the gap. This chain's CDR3 is CASSQEKTGNYGYTF. In nucleotides, the CDR3 is TGCGCCAGCAGCCAAGAGAAAACAGGGAACTATGGCTACACCTTC.

This clone has just one count. The chain combines TRBV2 with TRBJ2-3; the match to TRBD1 covers 7 bases. CDR1 and CDR2 from the germline V gene are SNHLY and FYNNEI. V gave up 6 bases and J gave up 5 bases; unmatched junction bases: 11. The CDR3 sequence is 15 residues long. The CDR3 nucleotides read TGTGCCAGCAGGCGACAGGGTCTCGGGGAAGATACGCAGTATTTT. Amino acid sequence: CASRRQGLGEDTQYF.

This chain joins TRBV28 and TRBJ2-5, with 7 bases that match TRBD2. The germline CDR1 and CDR2 sequences are MDHEN and SYDVKM. Trimming took 5 bases from V and 11 from J; bases not matched to a gene: 14. CDR3 size: 14 residues. CDR3 in amino acids: CASSPHRGAGEQYF. In DNA, the CDR3 is TGTGCCAGCAGTCCTCATCGGGGCGCGGGAGAGCAGTACTTC. Together with reference TRBV28 and TRBJ2-5, the CDR3 gives the full variable domain: DVKVTQSSRYLVKRTGEKVFLECVQDMDHENMFWYRQDPGLGLRLIYFSYDVKMKEKGDIPEGYSVSREKKERFSLILESASTNQTSMYLCASSPHRGAGEQYFGPGTRLLVL.

The rearrangement joins TRBV12-2 to TRBJ2-5; whether TRBD2, the table's D call, matches the DNA was not checked. TRBV12-2 is tagged as a pseudogene. This CDR3 has 15 amino acids. The CDR3 DNA reads as TGTGCAAGTCGCCCGACTAGCGGGGGGTCCGGGACCCAGTACTTC. Encoded protein: CASRPTSGGSGTQYF.

The chain carries TRBV5-6 and TRBJ1-2; D not certain. Germline V gene data show CDR1 as SGHDT and CDR2 as YYEEEE. The ends were cut back, 0 bases at V and 5 bases at J, with 5 bases in the middle. This CDR3 is built from 12 residues. The CDR3 loop is CASSLAGYGYTF. The CDR3 nucleotides read TGTGCCAGCAGCTTGGCAGGATATGGCTACACCTTC.

This chain joins TRBV4-2 and TRBJ1-5; 8 nucleotides agree with TRBD1. The junction had 7 bases not matched to a gene; V was cut back by 4 bases and J by 2 bases. The V gene's germline CDR1 is LGHNA and CDR2 YNFKEQ. The CDR3 length is 16 residues. CDR3 amino acids: CASSLEPGQGNQPQHF. The DNA of the CDR3 is TGTGCCAGCAGCCTTGAGCCGGGACAGGGCAATCAGCCCCAGCATTTT.

The rearrangement links TRBV27 to TRBJ2-7, with D unclear. CDR3 length equals 12 residues. V lost 5 bases to trimming and J lost 2 bases, with 7 bases between them. Germline V gene sequence: CDR1 MNHEY, CDR2 SMNVEV (reference sequence). CDR3 DNA sequence: TGTGCCAGCAGTGCAGGCCCCTACGAGCAGTACTTC. Protein sequence: CASSAGPYEQYF.

This sequence joins TRBV20-1 and TRBJ1-5; D remains ambiguous. The germline gives CDR1 DFQATT, CDR2 SNEGSKA (reference sequence). Trimming left V 5 bases short and J 9 bases short, with 11 bases between. This CDR3 region has 11 residues. Here the CDR3 reads CSAGGSRPQHF. The DNA for the CDR3 is TGCAGTGCTGGCGGGTCCAGGCCCCAGCATTTT.

The chain recombines TRBV7-9 with TRBJ2-2; maybe TRBD1 (6 bases). This CDR3 is 15 amino acids long. Germline assignment: CDR1 SEHNR and CDR2 FQNEAQ (reference sequence). Between the trimmed V and J ends, which lost 0 bases and 6 bases, there was a span of 11 bases. DNA of the CDR3: TGTGCCAGCAGCTTAGCCGGACAGCCTGCCGGGGAGCTGTTTTTT. As protein: CASSLAGQPAGELFF.